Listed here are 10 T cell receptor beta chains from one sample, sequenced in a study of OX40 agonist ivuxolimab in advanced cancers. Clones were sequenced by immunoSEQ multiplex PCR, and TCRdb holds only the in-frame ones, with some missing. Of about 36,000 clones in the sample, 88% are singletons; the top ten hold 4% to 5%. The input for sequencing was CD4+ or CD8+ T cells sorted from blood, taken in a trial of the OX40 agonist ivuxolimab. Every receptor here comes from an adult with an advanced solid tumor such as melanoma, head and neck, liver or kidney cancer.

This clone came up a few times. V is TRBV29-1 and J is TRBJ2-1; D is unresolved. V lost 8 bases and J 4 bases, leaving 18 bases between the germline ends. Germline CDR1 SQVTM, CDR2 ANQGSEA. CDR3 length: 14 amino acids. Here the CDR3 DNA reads TGCAGCCTCACCGCCGGCCTCGCATACAATGAGCAGTTCTTC. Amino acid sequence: CSLTAGLAYNEQFF.

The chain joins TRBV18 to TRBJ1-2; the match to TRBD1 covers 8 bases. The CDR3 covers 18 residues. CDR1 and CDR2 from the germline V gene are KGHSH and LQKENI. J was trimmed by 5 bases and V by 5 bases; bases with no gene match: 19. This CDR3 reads CASSDQIGTGRRYYGYTF. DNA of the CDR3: TGTGCCAGCTCAGACCAAATAGGGACAGGTCGAAGATATTATGGCTACACCTTC.

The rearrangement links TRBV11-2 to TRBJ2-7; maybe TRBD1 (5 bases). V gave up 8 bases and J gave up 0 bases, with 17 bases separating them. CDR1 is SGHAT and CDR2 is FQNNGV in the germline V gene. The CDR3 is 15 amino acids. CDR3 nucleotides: TGTGCCAGCTCCAGGGCTGACAGTAGCTCCTACGAGCAGTACTTC. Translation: CASSRADSSSYEQYF.

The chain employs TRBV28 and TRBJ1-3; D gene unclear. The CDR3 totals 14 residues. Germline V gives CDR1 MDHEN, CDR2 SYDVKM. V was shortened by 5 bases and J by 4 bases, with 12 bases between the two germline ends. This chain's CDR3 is CASSETRNGNTIYF. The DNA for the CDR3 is TGTGCCAGCAGTGAGACCCGAAACGGAAACACCATATATTTT.

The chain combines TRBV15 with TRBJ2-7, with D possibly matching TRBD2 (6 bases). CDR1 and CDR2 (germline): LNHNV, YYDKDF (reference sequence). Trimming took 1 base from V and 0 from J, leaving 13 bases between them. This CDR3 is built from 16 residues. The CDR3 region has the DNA TGTGCCACCAGCAGAGGCGGGGAGAGGGCCTCCTACGAGCAGTACTTC. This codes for CATSRGGERASYEQYF.

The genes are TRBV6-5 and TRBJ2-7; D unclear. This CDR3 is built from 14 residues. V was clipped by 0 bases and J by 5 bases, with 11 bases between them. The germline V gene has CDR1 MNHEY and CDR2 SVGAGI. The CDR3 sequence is CASSYSGSPNEQYF. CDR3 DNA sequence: TGTGCCAGCAGTTACTCGGGCTCCCCGAACGAGCAGTACTTC.

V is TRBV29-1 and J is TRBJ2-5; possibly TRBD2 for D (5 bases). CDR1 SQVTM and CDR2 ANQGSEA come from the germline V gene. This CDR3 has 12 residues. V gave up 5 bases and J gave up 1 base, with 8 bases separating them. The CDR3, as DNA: TGCAGCGTTCTGGGGAGCCAAGAGACCCAGTACTTC. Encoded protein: CSVLGSQETQYF.

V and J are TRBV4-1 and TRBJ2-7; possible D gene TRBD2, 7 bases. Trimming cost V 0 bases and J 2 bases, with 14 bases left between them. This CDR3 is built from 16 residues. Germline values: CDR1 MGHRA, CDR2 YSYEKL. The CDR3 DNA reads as TGCGCCAGCAGCCAAGAGGGACGGGGGGCAGCCTACGAGCAGTACTTC. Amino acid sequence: CASSQEGRGAAYEQYF.

CDR3 nucleotide sequence: TGTGCCAGCAGTCTCCAGGGAGTAGCGGGGTTCTACAATGAGCAGTTCTTC. It specifies CASSLQGVAGFYNEQFF. V and J are TRBV27 and TRBJ2-1; 8 bases align to TRBD2. Germline lookup yields CDR1 MNHEY and CDR2 SMNVEV (reference sequence). This CDR3 contains 17 residues. With 5 bases clipped from V and 3 bases from J, the junction kept 12 bases outside the gene matches.

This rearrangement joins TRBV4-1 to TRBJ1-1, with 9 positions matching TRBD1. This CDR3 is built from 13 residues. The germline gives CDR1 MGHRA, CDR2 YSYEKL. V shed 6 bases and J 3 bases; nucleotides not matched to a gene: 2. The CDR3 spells CASRQGAHTEAFF. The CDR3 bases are TGCGCCAGCAGACAGGGGGCGCACACTGAAGCTTTCTTT.